One sample yielded the 25 T cell receptor beta chains listed below, sequenced in a study of PD-1 blockade in classical Hodgkin lymphoma. Assay used: immunoSEQ multiplex PCR; TCRdb lists only in-frame clones, some missing. The data hold several thousand clones, with about 71% observed a single time. As for time point: cycle 4 day 1 (C4D1), after more than five weeks of nivolumab. Every patient had relapsed following autologous stem cell transplantation, and cohorts differed in brentuximab vedotin exposure. By magnetic negative selection, CD8+ T cells were isolated from the thawed PBMCs. Here the sequenced sample was CD8+ T cells from blood, taken before the fourth cycle of nivolumab. Every receptor here comes from a human donor with classical Hodgkin lymphoma.

This rearrangement joins TRBV19 to TRBJ2-5; D may be TRBD1 (5 bases). The V gene lost 6 bases and the J gene lost 4 bases, with 18 bases spanning the gap. Germline V lookup: CDR1 LNHDA, CDR2 SQIVND (reference sequence). This CDR3 has 15 amino acids. DNA of the CDR3: TGTGCCAGTAGCATATCGTCAGGGTTGGGAGAGACCCAGTACTTC. Translation: CASSISSGLGETQYF.

The V call is TRBV9, the J call TRBJ2-7, with 10 bases that match TRBD2. Trimming cost V 3 bases and J 1 base; bases outside gene matches: 4. The CDR3 is made up of 15 amino acids. Germline assignment: CDR1 SGDLS and CDR2 YYNGEE. The CDR3: CASSASGSESYEQYF. The CDR3 DNA reads as TGTGCCAGCAGCGCTAGCGGGAGCGAATCCTACGAGCAGTACTTC.

A few counts support this clone. This chain joins TRBV15 and TRBJ2-3, with 7 bases identical to TRBD1. The CDR3 spans 14 residues. Germline CDR1 is LNHNV and CDR2 is YYDKDF (reference sequence). The V and J ends lost 1 base and 6 bases, in that order; junction bases with no gene match: 4. The CDR3 region has the DNA TGTGCCACCAGCAGAGTAGGGACAGTCGATACGCAGTATTTT. The encoded protein is CATSRVGTVDTQYF.

The J gene is TRBJ2-7, the V gene TRBV4-1; possible D gene TRBD2, 5 bases. V was clipped by 4 bases and J by 0 bases, with 16 bases between them. The CDR3 covers 16 residues. The germline V gene encodes CDR1 MGHRA and CDR2 YSYEKL. CDR3 region: CASSPPQAESSYEQYF. CDR3 coding DNA: TGCGCCAGCAGCCCCCCCCAAGCGGAGAGCTCCTACGAGCAGTACTTC.

CDR3 bases: TGTGCCAGCAGCCTGTGGACGGTAGTGACCAATGAGCAGTTCTTC. Encoded protein: CASSLWTVVTNEQFF. This chain uses TRBV7-8 with TRBJ2-1; D ambiguous. Germline CDR1 reads SGHVS; CDR2 reads FQNEAQ. The germline V and J ends were trimmed by 5 bases and 6 bases, with 17 bases remaining between them. The CDR3 consists of 15 residues.

This chain connects TRBV7-8 to TRBJ2-3, with D perhaps matching TRBD2 (5 bases). Trimming stripped 3 bases from V and 0 bases from J, with 10 bases between. CDR1 and CDR2 from the germline V gene are SGHVS and FQNEAQ. This CDR3 spans 15 amino acids. CDR3 protein: CASSLGSGSTDTQYF. The DNA for the CDR3 is TGTGCCAGCAGCTTGGGCTCGGGGAGCACAGATACGCAGTATTTT.

V is TRBV28 and J is TRBJ1-1, with D perhaps TRBD1 (6 bases). Germline V CDR1 and CDR2: MDHEN, SYDVKM. The CDR3 loop spans 12 amino acids. V was cut by 8 bases and J by 4 bases, with 11 bases left in between. In DNA, the CDR3 is TGTGCCAGCCTACAGGGAGGCACTGAAGCTTTCTTT. Translation: CASLQGGTEAFF. The whole variable domain, remainder taken from reference TRBV28 and TRBJ1-1, is DVKVTQSSRYLVKRTGEKVFLECVQDMDHENMFWYRQDPGLGLRLIYFSYDVKMKEKGDIPEGYSVSREKKERFSLILESASTNQTSMYLCASLQGGTEAFFGQGTRLTVV.

This clone has only a few counts. The V and J genes are TRBV28 and TRBJ2-7, with TRBD2 identical over 9 bases. The J segment lost 2 bases and the V segment lost 9 bases, leaving 5 bases of the junction unmatched. The CDR3 has 13 residues. Germline V gene lookup returns CDR1 MDHEN and CDR2 SYDVKM. CDR3 sequence: CASEAGGPYEQYF. The CDR3 DNA reads TGTGCCAGTGAAGCGGGAGGCCCCTACGAGCAGTACTTC.

The V gene is TRBV5-1, the J gene TRBJ2-7; D gene unclear. The CDR3 has 12 amino acids. Germline lookup yields CDR1 SGHRS and CDR2 YFSETQ. Trimming stripped 3 bases from V and 5 bases from J, with 9 bases between. This CDR3 reads CASSSRPDEQYF. The CDR3 coding sequence is TGCGCCAGCAGCTCTAGGCCGGACGAGCAGTACTTC.

This clone occurred once. This chain connects TRBV28 to TRBJ1-5, with a weak D call TRBD1 (6 bases). V lost 5 bases, J lost 4 bases, and 12 bases lay in between. Germline CDR1 MDHEN, CDR2 SYDVKM. The CDR3 totals 14 residues. CDR3 DNA sequence: TGTGCCAGCAGTAAGGACAGTACAAATCAGCCCCAGCATTTT. It specifies CASSKDSTNQPQHF.

This chain links TRBV6-4 with TRBJ2-7; 9 bases are shared with TRBD2. J lost 3 bases, V lost 3 bases, and 6 bases had no gene match. This CDR3 has 15 residues. Germline assignment: CDR1 MRHNA and CDR2 SNTAGT. CDR3 nucleotides: TGTGCCAGCAGTGAACTGTCTAGCGGGGTCTACGAGCAGTACTTC. Translation gives CASSELSSGVYEQYF.

This chain connects TRBV5-3 to TRBJ2-7; D unclear. TRBV5-3 is an ORF for which the function is uncertain. With 2 bases removed from V and 3 bases from J, the gap between germline ends came to 6 bases. The CDR3 has 12 residues. The chain's CDR3 is CARSLSDYEQYF. DNA for the CDR3: TGTGCCAGAAGCTTATCCGACTACGAGCAGTACTTC.

J is TRBJ2-1 and V is TRBV14; D may correspond to TRBD1 or TRBD2 (5 bases each). This CDR3 region has 13 residues. The V and J ends lost 0 bases and 7 bases respectively, with 7 bases between them. Germline V gene data show CDR1 as SGHDN and CDR2 as FVKESK. This chain's CDR3 is CASSQDWGNEQFF. The CDR3 DNA sequence: TGTGCCAGCAGCCAAGATTGGGGGAATGAGCAGTTCTTC.

This clone has just one count. In DNA, the CDR3 is TGTGCCAGCAGCTTGGAGGGCGAGCAGTACTTC. Its translation is CASSLEGEQYF. The J gene is TRBJ2-7, the V gene TRBV13; maybe TRBD2 (6 bases). The CDR3 runs to 11 residues. Germline V gene sequence: CDR1 PRHDT, CDR2 FYEKMQ (reference sequence). Between the trimmed V and J ends, which lost 3 bases and 6 bases, there was a span of 6 bases.

The chain links TRBV30 to TRBJ1-1; 9 bases line up with TRBD1. Unmatched junction bases numbered 15, after V lost 4 bases and J lost 3 bases. The CDR3 has 17 residues. The V gene's germline CDR1 is GTSNPN and CDR2 SVGIG (reference sequence). CDR3 bases: TGTGCCTGGAAAGTTCATCCCGGGACAGGGAGCTACACTGAAGCTTTCTTT. This gives the protein CAWKVHPGTGSYTEAFF.

The chain recombines TRBV2 with TRBJ2-7; 10 nucleotides agree with TRBD2. Germline V CDR1 and CDR2: SNHLY, FYNNEI. The CDR3 is 16 residues long. Germline trimming cut 2 bases from V and 4 bases from J; bases unmatched to any gene: 8. The CDR3 DNA follows: TGTGCCAGCAGTGAATTCGGAGCGGGAGGGAGGTACGAGCAGTACTTC. Protein: CASSEFGAGGRYEQYF.

This clone was picked up one time. V gene TRBV6-6 combines with J gene TRBJ2-1; D unclear. The V gene's germline CDR1 is MNHNY and CDR2 SVGAGI (reference sequence). The CDR3 is made up of 15 amino acids. V dropped 0 bases and J dropped 6 bases, with 12 bases sitting between them. The DNA of the CDR3 is TGTGCCAGCAGTTACTCTAACGGCCCAAGCAATGAGCAGTTCTTC. Translating gives CASSYSNGPSNEQFF.

A remark on this clone: At one end, the junction sequence differs from germline, possibly due to a read error. This chain links TRBV6-5 with TRBJ2-1, with 9 bases identical to TRBD2. The germline V gene has CDR1 MNHEY and CDR2 SVGAGI. The CDR3 covers 12 residues. In nucleotides, the CDR3 is TGTGCCAGCAGTTACTCAGGCGAGCGGGAGGTCTTC. It yields the protein CASSYSGEREVF.

The chain uses TRBV27 and TRBJ2-2, with 9 positions matching TRBD2. Looked up from germline, CDR1 is MNHEY and CDR2 is SMNVEV (reference sequence). Losses at the gene ends were 5 bases for V and 7 bases for J; bases not matched to a gene: 11. The length of the CDR3 is 16 residues. CDR3 residues: CASSPFLAGVLGELFF. The CDR3 region has the DNA TGTGCCAGCAGTCCATTCTTAGCGGGAGTTCTCGGGGAGCTGTTTTTT.

J is TRBJ2-7 and V is TRBV27; 8 nucleotides line up with TRBD2. V lost 6 bases and J lost 0; bases outside the gene matches: 4. From germline, CDR1 is MNHEY and CDR2 SMNVEV (reference sequence). This CDR3 comprises 14 residues. The CDR3 loop reads CASRGAGGSYEQYF. In nucleotides, the CDR3 is TGTGCCAGCAGGGGGGCGGGAGGCTCCTACGAGCAGTACTTC.

The genes are TRBV14 and TRBJ2-1; D possibly corresponds to TRBD2 (6 bases). The CDR3 has 15 residues. CDR1 and CDR2 (germline): SGHDN, FVKESK. V was clipped by 0 bases and J by 5 bases, with 11 bases between them. CDR3 nucleotides: TGTGCCAGCAGCCAAGAACGGGAGACTAACAATGAGCAGTTCTTC. Its protein product is CASSQERETNNEQFF.

V and J are TRBV2 and TRBJ2-1; 12 bases line up with TRBD2. Germline CDR1 SNHLY, CDR2 FYNNEI. The V gene end was trimmed by 3 bases and the J gene end by 7 bases; junction bases not matched to a gene: 7. This CDR3 region has 16 residues. The CDR3 nucleotides are TGTGCCAGCAGTGATCCTGGACTAGCGGGAAGGAATGAGCAGTTCTTC. Translation: CASSDPGLAGRNEQFF.

This sequence joins TRBV19 and TRBJ2-1, with TRBD2 matching 8 bases. Trimming at V came to 1 base and at J to 10 bases, leaving 9 bases not matched to a gene. Germline lookup yields CDR1 LNHDA and CDR2 SQIVND (reference sequence). CDR3 length equals 15 residues. CDR3 amino acids: CASSIAGGFGGEQFF. The CDR3 DNA reads as TGTGCCAGTAGTATAGCGGGAGGGTTTGGGGGGGAGCAGTTCTTC.

The chain employs TRBV2 and TRBJ1-2, with no clear D. This CDR3 contains 14 residues. Germline V CDR1 and CDR2: SNHLY, FYNNEI. The germline V and J ends were trimmed by 0 bases and 0 bases, with 5 bases remaining between them. For the CDR3, the DNA is TGTGCCAGCAGTGAAGCCCCTTCTAACTATGGCTACACCTTC. Its translation: CASSEAPSNYGYTF. Drawing the rest from reference TRBV2 and TRBJ1-2, the complete variable domain is EPEVTQTPSHQVTQMGQEVILRCVPISNHLYFYWYRQILGQKVEFLVSFYNNEISEKSEIFDDQFSVERPDGSNFTLKIRSTKLEDSAMYFCASSEAPSNYGYTFGSGTRLTVV.

The chain recombines TRBV20-1 with TRBJ2-7; D ambiguous. V was trimmed by 0 bases and J by 7 bases, leaving 7 bases between them. Germline CDR1 is DFQATT and CDR2 is SNEGSKA (reference sequence). CDR3 length equals 11 residues. CDR3: CSARDPGEQYF. For the CDR3, the DNA is TGCAGTGCTAGAGATCCCGGGGAGCAGTACTTC.